The 29 T cell receptor beta chains below come from one sample, sequenced in a study of T-cell reconstitution after alpha-beta-depleted transplantation in children. A library of TCRbeta sequences, prepared with unique molecular identifiers, was generated. TCRdb redid the calling of the PCR reads with MiXCR, one entry per CDR3 protein. The sample gives about 27,000 distinct CDR3 sequences, over 5% of which show up once; 5.5% to 8% is in the top ten. This specimen was PBMCs, mostly from graft donor cells, taken 180 days after TCRalphabeta/CD19-depleted stem cell transplant. These receptors all stem from a male patient aged 10-17 years who had a stem cell transplant for acute myeloid leukemia, so the T cells may come from the graft donor.

This clonotype was seen many times. In DNA, the CDR3 is TGTGCCAGCAGTCCCAGAGGCCCGGGACAGGGGAATCAGCCCCAGCATTTT. Encoded protein: CASSPRGPGQGNQPQHF. The chain combines TRBV12-3 or TRBV12-4 with TRBJ1-5; 10 bases map to TRBD1. Germline trimming cut 5 bases from V and 4 bases from J; bases unmatched to any gene: 11. The CDR3 loop spans 17 amino acids.

The CDR3 DNA follows: TGTGCCAGCAGCGGCGGTACCGGGGAGCTGTTTTTT. Translation: CASSGGTGELFF. The rearrangement uses TRBV7-8 and TRBJ2-2; D unresolved. The germline gives CDR1 SGHVS, CDR2 FQNEAQ. The germline V and J ends were trimmed by 5 bases and 5 bases, with 6 bases remaining between them. The CDR3 length is 12 residues. Full variable domain (missing parts from reference TRBV7-8 and TRBJ2-2): GAGVSQSPRYKVAKRGQDVALRCDPISGHVSLFWYQQALGQGPEFLTYFQNEAQLDKSGLPSDRFFAERPEGSVSTLKIQRTQQEDSAVYLCASSGGTGELFFGEGSRLTVL.

This chain joins TRBV3-1 and TRBJ2-1; a weak D match, TRBD2 (6 bases). The V gene lost 11 bases and the J gene lost 4 bases, with 30 bases spanning the gap. Germline CDR1 is LGHDT and CDR2 is YNNKEL (reference sequence). The CDR3 extends over 18 amino acids. CDR3 sequence reads: CAFSRLSGSGSRYNEQFF. CDR3 nucleotides: TGTGCCTTCAGCCGTCTCTCCGGGAGCGGTAGTAGGTACAATGAGCAGTTCTTC.

This clonotype was detected ten times or more. The chain has TRBV6-5 and TRBJ1-1, with TRBD1 matching over 8 bases. The ends lost 0 bases at V and 5 bases at J; junction bases unmatched: 8. Looked up from germline, CDR1 is MNHEY and CDR2 is SVGAGI. This CDR3 is 16 amino acids long. The CDR3 here is CASSYSLTGGETEAFF. The DNA for the CDR3 is TGTGCCAGCAGTTACTCTCTTACAGGGGGAGAAACTGAAGCTTTCTTT.

A few counts support this clonotype. The chain is built from TRBV5-4 and TRBJ2-1; unclear D gene. V was cut by 4 bases and J by 10 bases, with 15 bases left in between. Germline assignment: CDR1 SGHNT and CDR2 YYREEE (reference sequence). CDR3 length: 13 amino acids. The DNA for the CDR3 is TGTGCCAGCAGCCTTCTGCCTTCGACAGAGCAGTTCTTC. It codes for CASSLLPSTEQFF. The variable domain in full, completed from reference TRBV5-4 and TRBJ2-1, reads ETGVTQSPTHLIKTRGQQVTLRCSSQSGHNTVSWYQQALGQGPQFIFQYYREEENGRGNFPPRFSGLQFPNYSSELNVNALELDDSALYLCASSLLPSTEQFFGPGTRLTVL.

At least ten counts were recorded for this clonotype. The chain couples TRBV6-2 or TRBV6-3 to TRBJ2-3, with TRBD1 matching over 8 bases. The germline gives CDR1 MNHEY, CDR2 SVGEGT. The CDR3 is 15 amino acids. J gave up 4 bases and V 5 bases, and 8 bases lay outside the gene matches. The CDR3 bases are TGTGCCAGCAGTAGCAGGGGGCAGGTTTCAGATACGCAGTATTTT. It translates to CASSSRGQVSDTQYF.

In its sample, this clonotype was seen many times. This sequence joins TRBV5-1 and TRBJ2-1; D gene unclear. The CDR3 is 15 amino acids. The V gene lost 4 bases and the J gene lost 6 bases, with 17 bases spanning the gap. CDR1 is SGHRS and CDR2 is YFSETQ in the germline V gene. The DNA for the CDR3 is TGCGCCAGCAGCCCCCCTCGGACCCAACTCAATGAGCAGTTCTTC. Protein sequence: CASSPPRTQLNEQFF.

This clonotype was detected ten times or more. J is TRBJ1-6 and V is TRBV6-5, with D unresolved. This CDR3 has 17 residues. V was clipped by 0 bases and J by 7 bases, with 16 bases between them. Germline values: CDR1 MNHEY, CDR2 SVGAGI. This CDR3 is CASSYSMLERGNSPLHF. CDR3 sequence (DNA): TGTGCCAGCAGTTACTCGATGCTCGAGCGTGGGAATTCACCCCTCCACTTT.

This clonotype occurred many times. The chain recombines TRBV12-3 or TRBV12-4 with TRBJ2-1; 11 bases are a match to TRBD2. The CDR3 extends over 16 amino acids. Trimming at V came to 5 bases and at J to 5 bases, leaving 8 bases not matched to a gene. CDR3 sequence (DNA): TGTGCCAGCAGTCCACCGGGACTAGCGGCAAACAATGAGCAGTTCTTC. Translating it yields CASSPPGLAANNEQFF.

This clonotype was found many times. The chain uses TRBV5-1 and TRBJ2-7; D might be TRBD1 (6 bases). The CDR3 length is 14 residues. V lost 4 bases and J lost 6, with 17 bases in between. The V gene's germline CDR1 is SGHRS and CDR2 YFSETQ. The CDR3 nucleotides read TGCGCCAGCAGCAGGGACACTAGTAGGGGCGAGCAGTACTTC. It encodes CASSRDTSRGEQYF.

This clonotype has a count of ten or more. The rearrangement joins TRBV28 to TRBJ1-5, with D possibly TRBD1 on 6 matching bases. The CDR3 loop spans 16 amino acids. Germline V gene lookup returns CDR1 MDHEN and CDR2 SYDVKM. V dropped 7 bases and J dropped 4 bases, with 20 bases sitting between them. CDR3 loop: CASTPAQGLGNQPQHF. In nucleotides, the CDR3 is TGTGCCAGCACCCCCGCACAGGGTTTGGGGAATCAGCCCCAGCATTTT. Full variable domain (missing parts from reference TRBV28 and TRBJ1-5): DVKVTQSSRYLVKRTGEKVFLECVQDMDHENMFWYRQDPGLGLRLIYFSYDVKMKEKGDIPEGYSVSREKKERFSLILESASTNQTSMYLCASTPAQGLGNQPQHFGDGTRLSIL.

This clonotype was observed many times. The chain links TRBV28 to TRBJ2-7; 10 bases align to TRBD2. Germline V gene lookup returns CDR1 MDHEN and CDR2 SYDVKM. V lost 8 bases to trimming and J lost 0 bases; unmatched junction nucleotides: 10. This CDR3 contains 16 residues. The CDR3 region is CASPPGLAPSSYEQYF. Here the CDR3 DNA reads TGTGCCAGCCCACCGGGACTAGCGCCCAGCTCCTACGAGCAGTACTTC.

There are many counts of this clonotype. The chain couples TRBV7-2 to TRBJ1-2; TRBD1 matches at 7 bases. There are 17 residues in the CDR3. V shed 4 bases and J 7 bases; nucleotides not matched to a gene: 18. Germline values: CDR1 SGHTA, CDR2 FQGNSA. The CDR3 region has the DNA TGTGCCAGCAGCTGGGCGTCAACAGGGGCCTTCCCCGCTGGCTACACCTTC. Translation gives CASSWASTGAFPAGYTF.

This clonotype was seen ten or more times. The chain recombines TRBV27 with TRBJ2-7, with a possible D match to TRBD2 (5 bases). V was clipped by 3 bases and J by 3 bases, with 6 bases between them. CDR3 length equals 12 residues. Germline CDR1 reads MNHEY; CDR2 reads SMNVEV (reference sequence). The CDR3 here is CASSFRGYEQYF. CDR3 bases: TGTGCCAGCAGTTTTCGGGGCTACGAGCAGTACTTC.

In this sample, this clonotype turned up many times. The genes are TRBV7-8 and TRBJ2-1; possible D gene TRBD1, 6 bases. The V end lost 1 base, the J end lost 6 bases, and 10 bases lay between the germline ends. The CDR3 has 14 residues. The germline CDR1 and CDR2 sequences are SGHVS and FQNEAQ. The CDR3 spells CASSLETGSNEQFF. In DNA, the CDR3 is TGTGCCAGCAGCTTAGAAACAGGGTCCAATGAGCAGTTCTTC.

There are many counts of this clonotype. This chain connects TRBV5-5 to TRBJ2-2; D unclear. Germline CDR1 and CDR2: SGHKS and YYEKEE (reference sequence). Between the trimmed V and J ends, which lost 4 bases and 5 bases, there was a span of 6 bases. The CDR3 contains 12 residues. The CDR3 is CASSQLTGELFF. Here the CDR3 DNA reads TGTGCCAGCAGCCAACTGACCGGGGAGCTGTTTTTT. Together with reference TRBV5-5 and TRBJ2-2, the CDR3 gives the full variable domain: DAGVTQSPTHLIKTRGQQVTLRCSPISGHKSVSWYQQVLGQGPQFIFQYYEKEERGRGNFPDRFSARQFPNYSSELNVNALLLGDSALYLCASSQLTGELFFGEGSRLTVL.

This clonotype has at least ten counts. V usage is TRBV6-6 and J usage is TRBJ2-5; D gene uncertain. The CDR3 contains 13 residues. The ends were cut back, 3 bases at V and 3 bases at J, with 8 bases in the middle. Germline CDR1 reads MNHNY; CDR2 reads SVGAGI (reference sequence). CDR3 in amino acids: CASSYKAKETQYF. The CDR3 region has the DNA TGTGCCAGCAGTTATAAGGCAAAAGAGACCCAGTACTTC.

This clonotype was counted many times. The gene calls are TRBV28 and TRBJ1-1, with no clear D. CDR1 is MDHEN, CDR2 SYDVKM, per germline. The V and J ends lost 8 bases and 1 base respectively, with 11 bases between them. The CDR3 spans 13 residues. This CDR3 reads CASSKAGNTEAFF. The CDR3 nucleotides are TGTGCCAGCTCCAAGGCCGGGAACACTGAAGCTTTCTTT.

About this clonotype: Since a much larger clone is just one base distant, this may be a read error. Here the CDR3 omits its conserved ending phenylalanine or tryptophan, so a read error is the likely source. J is TRBJ2-7 and V is TRBV29-1, with unresolved D. Germline V gives CDR1 SQVTM, CDR2 ANQGSEA. The CDR3 has 12 amino acids. The ends were cut back, 5 bases at V and 0 bases at J, with 8 bases in the middle. In DNA form, the CDR3 reads TGCAGCGTTCAATGGAGCTCCTACGAGCAGTACCTC. This encodes CSVQWSSYEQYL.

This clonotype was observed at least ten times. The CDR3 spells CAWSGRVGATNEKLFF. The CDR3 region has the DNA TGTGCCTGGAGTGGACGAGTGGGCGCAACTAATGAAAAACTGTTTTTT. This chain connects TRBV30 to TRBJ1-4; D is ambiguous. The CDR3 runs to 16 residues. V was clipped by 1 base and J by 0 bases, with 12 bases between them. The germline CDR1 and CDR2 sequences are GTSNPN and SVGIG (reference sequence). Based on the CDR3 plus reference TRBV30 and TRBJ1-4, the full variable domain is SQTIHQWPATLVQPVGSPLSLECTVEGTSNPNLYWYRQAAGRGLQLLFYSVGIGQISSEVPQNLSASRPQDRQFILSSKKLLLSDSGFYLCAWSGRVGATNEKLFFGSGTQLSVL.

Ten or more counts support this clonotype. The chain combines TRBV2 with TRBJ2-5; TRBD1 matches 10 bases. There are 12 residues in the CDR3. Germline lookup yields CDR1 SNHLY and CDR2 FYNNEI. This chain's CDR3 is CLGDRGRETQYF. As DNA, the CDR3 is TGTCTTGGGGACAGGGGTCGGGAGACCCAGTACTTC.

There are many counts of this clonotype. V is TRBV19 and J is TRBJ1-5; 9 bases are a match to TRBD1. The V gene's germline CDR1 is LNHDA and CDR2 SQIVND (reference sequence). The CDR3 has 16 residues. The J segment lost 5 bases and the V segment lost 6 bases, leaving 11 bases of the junction unmatched. This chain's CDR3 is CASRTGTGNVYQPQHF. CDR3 DNA: TGTGCCAGTAGAACCGGGACAGGGAATGTATATCAGCCCCAGCATTTT.

Judged by abundance, this clonotype is medium-sized. The chain links TRBV5-1 to TRBJ1-1; no clear D gene. CDR1 is SGHRS and CDR2 is YFSETQ in the germline V gene. CDR3 length: 13 amino acids. The V end lost 4 bases, the J end lost 1 base, and 8 bases lay between the germline ends. The CDR3 here is CASSHGGNTEAFF. CDR3 bases: TGCGCCAGCAGCCACGGCGGGAACACTGAAGCTTTCTTT.

This clonotype came up many times. This CDR3 reads CSVATLAASYEQYF. CDR3 nucleotide sequence: TGCAGCGTGGCCACACTAGCGGCATCCTACGAGCAGTACTTC. The chain couples TRBV29-1 to TRBJ2-7, with TRBD2 identical over 8 bases. Germline V CDR1 and CDR2: SQVTM, ANQGSEA. The ends lost 6 bases at V and 1 base at J; junction bases unmatched: 8. The CDR3 is 14 residues long.

In its sample, this clonotype was seen many times. This chain links TRBV7-2 with TRBJ2-1; D remains unclear. With 7 bases removed from V and 8 bases from J, the gap between germline ends came to 18 bases. The CDR3 runs 14 residues. CDR1 SGHTA and CDR2 FQGNSA come from the germline V gene. The CDR3 spells CASTSSYVADEQFF. The CDR3 DNA sequence: TGTGCCAGCACCTCGTCTTACGTAGCCGATGAGCAGTTCTTC.

At least ten counts were recorded for this clonotype. J is TRBJ2-1 and V is TRBV20-1; no firm D call. V was pared by 6 bases and J by 7 bases, with 19 bases between. This CDR3 spans 14 amino acids. Germline loops: CDR1 DFQATT, CDR2 SNEGSKA (reference sequence). CDR3: CSALKPTTLNEQFF. DNA of the CDR3: TGCAGTGCCCTAAAACCGACGACGTTGAATGAGCAGTTCTTC.

This clonotype occurred many times. The chain joins TRBV28 to TRBJ1-1, with no clear D. The germline gives CDR1 MDHEN, CDR2 SYDVKM. This CDR3 is 13 amino acids long. V was shortened by 6 bases and J by 1 base, with 9 bases between the two germline ends. DNA for the CDR3: TGTGCCAGCAGATCAAACAAGAACACTGAAGCTTTCTTT. This gives the protein CASRSNKNTEAFF.

This clonotype appeared many times. The chain employs TRBV7-9 and TRBJ2-2; the D gene is possibly TRBD1 (6 bases). Looked up from germline, CDR1 is SEHNR and CDR2 is FQNEAQ (reference sequence). The CDR3 covers 18 residues. Trimming took off 1 base at V and 2 bases at J, with 17 bases between the two ends. CDR3 sequence reads: CASSLVGGSFKNTGELFF. CDR3 DNA: TGTGCCAGCAGCTTAGTAGGGGGAAGTTTCAAAAACACCGGGGAGCTGTTTTTT. The whole variable domain, filled in from reference TRBV7-9 and TRBJ2-2, reads DTGVSQNPRHKITKRGQNVTFRCDPISEHNRLYWYRQTLGQGPEFLTYFQNEAQLEKSRLLSDRFSAERPKGSFSTLEIQRTEQGDSAMYLCASSLVGGSFKNTGELFFGEGSRLTVL.

At least ten counts were recorded for this clonotype. The V and J genes are TRBV12-3 or TRBV12-4 and TRBJ2-2; 9 nucleotides agree with TRBD1. The junction had 0 bases not matched to a gene; V was cut back by 1 base and J by 3 bases. The CDR3 covers 15 residues. As DNA, the CDR3 is TGTGCCAGCAGTTTAGGGGACAGGGACACCGGGGAGCTGTTTTTT. Its translation: CASSLGDRDTGELFF.